This T cell receptor (beta chain) was found in a study of identical twins. One entry per CDR3 protein, called by TCRdb with MiXCR from the 5' RACE reads. The sample has 520,000 or so distinct CDR3 sequences, 20% to 25% seen once. Trimming removed 6 bases from V and 3 bases from J, with 11 bases in between. The CDR3 has 14 amino acids. Per germline, CDR1 SGHTA and CDR2 FQGNSA. This clonotype has at least ten counts. These data were also reused for a study on T cells expressing NK-cell markers. As that report states: Each of six donors carried dominant NKG2C+ clonotypes accounting for about 1.0-7.5% of CD8+ T cells.

Sequencing used CD4+ T cells sorted from blood. The clonotype was recovered from a young woman in good health. The rearrangement uses TRBV7-2 and TRBJ2-2; the D gene is possibly TRBD1 (6 bases). The CDR3 DNA reads as TGTGCCAGCAGACCAGGACAGCACACCGGGGAGCTGTTTTTT. This gives the protein CASRPGQHTGELFF.